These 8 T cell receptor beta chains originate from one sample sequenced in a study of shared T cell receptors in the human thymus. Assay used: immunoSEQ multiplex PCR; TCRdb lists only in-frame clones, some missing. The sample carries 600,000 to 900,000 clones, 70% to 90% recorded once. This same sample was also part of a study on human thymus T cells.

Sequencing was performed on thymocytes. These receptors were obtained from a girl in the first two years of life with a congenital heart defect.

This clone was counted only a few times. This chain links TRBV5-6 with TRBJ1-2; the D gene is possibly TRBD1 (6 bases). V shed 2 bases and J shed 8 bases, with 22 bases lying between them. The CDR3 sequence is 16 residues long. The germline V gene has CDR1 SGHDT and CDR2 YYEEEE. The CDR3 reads CASSFSSIRGARGYTF. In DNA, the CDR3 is TGTGCCAGCAGCTTTAGTTCGATTCGGGGGGCGCGGGGCTACACCTTC.

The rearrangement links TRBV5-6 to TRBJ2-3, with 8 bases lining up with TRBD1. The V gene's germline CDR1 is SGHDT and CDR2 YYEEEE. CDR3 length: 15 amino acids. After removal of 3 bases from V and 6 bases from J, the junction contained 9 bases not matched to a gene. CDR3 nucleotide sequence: TGTGCCAGCAGCTACGGGACAGGTGCTGGGGATACGCAGTATTTT. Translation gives CASSYGTGAGDTQYF.

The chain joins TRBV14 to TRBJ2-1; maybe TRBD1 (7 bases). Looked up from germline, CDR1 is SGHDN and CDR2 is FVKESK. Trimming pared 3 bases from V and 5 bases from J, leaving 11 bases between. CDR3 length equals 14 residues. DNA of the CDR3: TGTGCCAGCAGCCAGCGGGACAGTCACAATGAGCAGTTCTTC. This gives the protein CASSQRDSHNEQFF.

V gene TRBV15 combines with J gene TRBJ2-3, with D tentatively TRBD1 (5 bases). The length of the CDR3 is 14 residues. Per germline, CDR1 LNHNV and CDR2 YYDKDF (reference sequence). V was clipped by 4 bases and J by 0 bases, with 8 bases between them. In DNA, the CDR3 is TGTGCCACCAGCAAGCAGGGTAGCACAGATACGCAGTATTTT. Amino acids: CATSKQGSTDTQYF.

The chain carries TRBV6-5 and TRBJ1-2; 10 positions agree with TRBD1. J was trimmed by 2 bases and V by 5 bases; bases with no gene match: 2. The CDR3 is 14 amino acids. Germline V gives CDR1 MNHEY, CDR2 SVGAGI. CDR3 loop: CASSGTGANYGYTF. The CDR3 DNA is TGTGCCAGCAGTGGGACAGGGGCCAACTATGGCTACACCTTC.

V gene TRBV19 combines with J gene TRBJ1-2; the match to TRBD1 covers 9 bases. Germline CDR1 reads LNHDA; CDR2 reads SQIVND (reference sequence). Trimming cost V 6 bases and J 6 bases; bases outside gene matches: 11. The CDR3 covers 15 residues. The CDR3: CASRLGQGEADGYTF. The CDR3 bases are TGTGCCAGTAGATTGGGACAGGGTGAGGCGGATGGCTACACCTTC.

CDR3 sequence (DNA): TGCAGCGTTGGCCCGGGGATGAACACTGAAGCTTTCTTT. It encodes CSVGPGMNTEAFF. The rearrangement uses TRBV29-1 and TRBJ1-1; no firm D call. The germline V gene has CDR1 SQVTM and CDR2 ANQGSEA. V lost 4 bases and J lost 0, with 9 bases in between. This CDR3 spans 13 amino acids.

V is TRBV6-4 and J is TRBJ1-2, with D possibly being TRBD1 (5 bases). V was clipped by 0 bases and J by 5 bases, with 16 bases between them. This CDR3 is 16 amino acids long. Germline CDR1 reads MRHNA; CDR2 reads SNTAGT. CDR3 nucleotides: TGTGCCAGCAGTGACTCTTCCAGTGGCGGGGGTTATGGCTACACCTTC. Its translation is CASSDSSSGGGYGYTF.